A selection of T cell receptor beta chains follows, all from one sample in a study of blood T cell repertoires in COVID-19. Method: immunoSEQ multiplex PCR; TCRdb's copy keeps in-frame clones and lacks some. The table lists roughly 180,000 clones, approximately 80% of them singletons, with about 7% in the top ten. The sequenced sample consisted of peripheral blood. All receptors derive from a woman aged 40 to 49 with COVID-19, enrolled during active disease. CDR3s include the opening cysteine and the closing phenylalanine or tryptophan. Fields, in order: CDR3 DNA, CDR3 protein, D gene, J gene, clone size, V gene. The D gene is left open where the match is weak. Clone size appears in some rows only: once, few, many, or a class for an expanded clone.

TGCGCCAGCAGCTCGGGGGACGGTAGCTATGGCTACACCTTC	CASSSGDGSYGYTF	NA	TRBJ1-2	NA	TRBV5-1
TGTGCCAGCAGTTTGCCGGGACAGGGGGCTGAGTACTATGGCTACACCTTC	CASSLPGQGAEYYGYTF	TRBD1	TRBJ1-2	NA	TRBV7-2
TGTGCCAGCAGTTTACAGGCACCGGAAACTAGCGGGAGGGACAATGAGCAGTTCTTC	CASSLQAPETSGRDNEQFF	TRBD2	TRBJ2-1	NA	TRBV27
TGTGCCAGCGTCTCTCGGGTCCCTGGCTCACCCCTCCACTTT	CASVSRVPGSPLHF	NA	TRBJ1-6	NA	TRBV11-1
TGTGCCAGCAGCTTGGTTACTAGTCAAGAGACCCAGTACTTC	CASSLVTSQETQYF	NA	TRBJ2-5	NA	TRBV5-4
TGTGCCGGCAGCCCCCAGACTGTGAACACTGAAGCTTTCTTT	CAGSPQTVNTEAFF	NA	TRBJ1-1	NA	TRBV7-6
TGTGCCAGCAGCTTCGAGCGGGATGGTTCTCGTGAGCAGTTCTTC	CASSFERDGSREQFF	TRBD2	TRBJ2-1	NA	TRBV11-2
TGTGCCAGCAGCCCAACGGTCGAGCAGTTCTTC	CASSPTVEQFF	NA	TRBJ2-1	NA	TRBV11-2
TGTGCCAGCAGCCTCAGAGCGGGGGGGCGGGAGACCCAGTACTTC	CASSLRAGGRETQYF	TRBD2	TRBJ2-5	many	TRBV27
TGTGCCAGCAGTTCCCCCGGGACAGGGGGACGGGTGAACCAGCCCCAGCATTTT	CASSSPGTGGRVNQPQHF	TRBD1	TRBJ1-5	NA	TRBV28